This T cell receptor beta chain stems from a study of CD8+ T cells in alopecia areata. Peripheral blood, together with lesional scalp punch biopsies, was collected from alopecia areata patients. CD4+ and CD8+ T cells were sorted from PBMCs. RNA was isolated and reverse transcribed to cDNA, the sequencing template. Data came from immunoSEQ multiplex PCR; TCRdb stores just in-frame clones and leaves some out. The data contain 100,000 to 130,000 clones, 50% to 60% of them singletons. The receptor comes from a human donor with alopecia areata. The specimen sequenced was NKG2D-low CD8+ T cells sorted from blood.

CDR3 sequence reads: CASSYGTGETYEQYF. The CDR3 region has the DNA TGTGCCAGCAGCTACGGGACAGGGGAGACCTACGAGCAGTACTTC. The chain is built from TRBV7-6 and TRBJ2-7; TRBD1 matches at 10 bases. The V segment lost 4 bases and the J segment 2 bases; nucleotides outside the gene matches: 5. This CDR3 spans 15 amino acids. CDR1 SGHVS and CDR2 FNYEAQ come from the germline V gene.